The 20 T cell receptor beta chains below come from one sample, sequenced in a study of T cell changes during pregnancy in multiple sclerosis. The method was immunoSEQ multiplex PCR; TCRdb's version includes in-frame clones alone and lacks a portion of them. The sample contains around 66,000 clones, about nine tenths of which appear only once. The sequencing used peripheral blood, collected after pregnancy. The receptors stem from a female donor in good health, enrolled as a control in a pregnancy study.

The rearrangement links TRBV11-2 to TRBJ1-2; the match to TRBD1 covers 7 bases. V was pared by 5 bases and J by 4 bases, with 10 bases of the junction left unmatched. CDR3 length equals 15 residues. Germline lookup yields CDR1 SGHAT and CDR2 FQNNGV. Here the CDR3 reads CASSPSRDSPYGYTF. The CDR3 bases are TGTGCCAGCAGCCCCAGCCGGGACAGCCCCTATGGCTACACCTTC.

The chain employs TRBV30 and TRBJ2-3, with 8 bases matching TRBD1. The germline gives CDR1 GTSNPN, CDR2 SVGIG (reference sequence). The CDR3 runs to 14 residues. V shed 4 bases and J 2 bases; nucleotides not matched to a gene: 5. The DNA of the CDR3 is TGTGCCTGGACTGGGACAGGCACCACAGATACGCAGTATTTT. It translates to CAWTGTGTTDTQYF.

The chain is built from TRBV4-3 and TRBJ2-7, with D perhaps TRBD2 (5 bases). This CDR3 is 14 amino acids long. Per germline, CDR1 LGHNA and CDR2 YSLEER. V was pared by 1 base and J by 3 bases, with 10 bases between. This CDR3 is CASSQGRSGYEQYF. The CDR3 nucleotides are TGCGCCAGCAGCCAAGGTAGAAGCGGCTACGAGCAGTACTTC.

This chain uses TRBV7-8 with TRBJ1-2, with D maybe TRBD1 (6 bases). Trimming removed 4 bases from V and 5 bases from J, with 14 bases in between. CDR1 and CDR2 (germline): SGHVS, FQNEAQ. CDR3 size: 14 residues. CDR3 in DNA: TGTGCCAGCAGCTCTCTCCTCGGACAGTATGGCTACACCTTC. Translating gives CASSSLLGQYGYTF. Drawing the rest from reference TRBV7-8 and TRBJ1-2, the complete variable domain is GAGVSQSPRYKVAKRGQDVALRCDPISGHVSLFWYQQALGQGPEFLTYFQNEAQLDKSGLPSDRFFAERPEGSVSTLKIQRTQQEDSAVYLCASSSLLGQYGYTFGSGTRLTVV.

The chain combines TRBV18 with TRBJ2-1, with TRBD2 identical over 14 bases. The CDR3 covers 14 residues. Germline trimming cut 4 bases from V and 8 bases from J; bases unmatched to any gene: 1. Germline CDR1 reads KGHSH; CDR2 reads LQKENI. The CDR3 region has the DNA TGTGCCAGCTCACAGGGACTAGCGGGGGATGAGCAGTTCTTC. It encodes CASSQGLAGDEQFF.

The CDR3 DNA follows: TGTGCCAGCAGTTTGACAGTGCAACAGCCCCAGCATTTT. Its translation is CASSLTVQQPQHF. The chain employs TRBV6-5 and TRBJ1-5, with D tentatively TRBD1 (5 bases). Germline CDR1 and CDR2: MNHEY and SVGAGI. This CDR3 has 13 amino acids. Trimming cost V 4 bases and J 7 bases, with 11 bases left between them.

The chain is built from TRBV2 and TRBJ1-2; the match to TRBD1 covers 11 bases. CDR1 is SNHLY, CDR2 FYNNEI, per germline. The ends lost 6 bases at V and 6 bases at J; junction bases unmatched: 6. The CDR3 is 14 residues long. The CDR3 nucleotides read TGTGCCAGCAGCCCGGGACAGGGGGTGGATGGCTACACCTTC. This sequence encodes CASSPGQGVDGYTF.

The chain links TRBV7-3 to TRBJ2-3; possibly TRBD2 for D (5 bases). CDR1 and CDR2 (germline): SGHTA, FQGTGA. Trimming cost V 4 bases and J 1 base, with 18 bases left between them. The CDR3 covers 17 residues. CDR3 sequence reads: CASSSPAGGGGTDTQYF. Here the CDR3 DNA reads TGTGCCAGCAGCTCCCCGGCGGGCGGAGGCGGCACAGATACGCAGTATTTT.

The chain combines TRBV7-9 with TRBJ1-2; no reliable D call. Trimming stripped 5 bases from V and 5 bases from J, with 9 bases between. CDR1 SEHNR and CDR2 FQNEAQ come from the germline V gene (reference sequence). The CDR3 loop spans 12 amino acids. The CDR3 DNA reads TGTGCCAGCAGCCCTAACAGATATGGCTACACCTTC. Translating it yields CASSPNRYGYTF.

The CDR3 nucleotides are TGTGCCAGCTCACCCCGACAGGCCGCAACTAATGAAAAACTGTTTTTT. Translated, it gives CASSPRQAATNEKLFF. V and J are TRBV18 and TRBJ1-4; D may be TRBD1 (6 bases). Germline CDR1 reads KGHSH; CDR2 reads LQKENI. CDR3 size: 16 residues. V gave up 3 bases and J gave up 0 bases, with 11 bases separating them.

CDR3: CASSLNPGGAGYTF. Written as DNA, the CDR3 is TGCGCCAGCAGCTTGAATCCCGGGGGTGCGGGCTACACCTTC. This chain connects TRBV5-1 to TRBJ1-2, with TRBD1 as a possible D gene (5 bases). CDR3 length: 14 residues. CDR1 and CDR2 from the germline V gene are SGHRS and YFSETQ. V lost 1 base, J lost 8 bases, and 15 bases lay in between.

CDR3 sequence (DNA): TGTGCCAGCAGCTCGCAAGCGGGGGACAACAATGAGCAGTTCTTC. It yields the protein CASSSQAGDNNEQFF. The chain couples TRBV7-3 to TRBJ2-1, with 8 bases lining up with TRBD2. The ends lost 4 bases at V and 5 bases at J; junction bases unmatched: 7. Germline CDR1 and CDR2: SGHTA and FQGTGA. This CDR3 comprises 15 residues.

The CDR3 DNA reads TGTGCCAGCAGTTTCCTAGCGGATGAGCAGTTCTTC. Amino acid sequence: CASSFLADEQFF. This rearrangement joins TRBV27 to TRBJ2-1; 7 nucleotides line up with TRBD2. CDR3 size: 12 residues. After removal of 3 bases from V and 8 bases from J, the junction contained 1 base not matched to a gene. CDR1 and CDR2 (germline): MNHEY, SMNVEV (reference sequence).

This chain uses TRBV11-3 with TRBJ1-6; TRBD1 matches at 8 bases. CDR1 is SGHNT, CDR2 YENEEA, per germline. The ends lost 5 bases at V and 9 bases at J; junction bases unmatched: 9. The CDR3 runs 15 residues. The CDR3 DNA reads TGTGCCAGCAGCCCAGGGGGCCTCACCCGTTCACCCCTCCACTTT. This gives the protein CASSPGGLTRSPLHF.

The chain employs TRBV7-9 and TRBJ2-6; the D is unclear. V was shortened by 7 bases and J by 0 bases, with 13 bases between the two germline ends. Germline lookup yields CDR1 SEHNR and CDR2 FQNEAQ (reference sequence). This CDR3 has 16 amino acids. CDR3 sequence reads: CASTESGSSGANVLTF. CDR3 sequence (DNA): TGTGCCAGCACCGAGAGTGGTTCCTCTGGGGCCAACGTCCTGACTTTC.

The chain employs TRBV5-4 and TRBJ1-2; 8 bases line up with TRBD1. This CDR3 region has 12 residues. Germline-derived CDR1 and CDR2 are SGHNT and YYREEE (reference sequence). The trim removed 2 bases at V and 11 bases at J, leaving 5 bases unmatched. The DNA for the CDR3 is TGTGCCAGCAGCTTCACAGGGGGATCTTACACCTTC. It codes for CASSFTGGSYTF.

V is TRBV6-1 and J is TRBJ1-1; tentative D call: TRBD1 (5 bases). Germline V lookup: CDR1 MNHNS, CDR2 SASEGT. The length of the CDR3 is 16 residues. V lost 0 bases and J lost 2, with 13 bases in between. Here the CDR3 DNA reads TGTGCCAGCAGTGAAGCTTTGTACGGGGGAAACACTGAAGCTTTCTTT. It encodes CASSEALYGGNTEAFF.

V and J are TRBV5-4 and TRBJ1-2; 7 nucleotides match TRBD1. Germline CDR1 SGHNT, CDR2 YYREEE (reference sequence). The CDR3 contains 13 residues. V gave up 5 bases and J gave up 8 bases; unmatched junction bases: 9. The CDR3 spells CASSQRQGGGYTF. The CDR3 region has the DNA TGTGCCAGCAGTCAACGACAGGGCGGAGGCTACACCTTC.

The chain carries TRBV19 and TRBJ1-6, with 9 bases aligning to TRBD1. This CDR3 has 13 amino acids. V shed 7 bases, J shed 8 bases, and the junction held 3 bases outside the gene matches. The germline CDR1 and CDR2 sequences are LNHDA and SQIVND (reference sequence). CDR3 nucleotide sequence: TGTGCCAGTATTGGGGACAGGGATTCACCCCTCCACTTT. Translating gives CASIGDRDSPLHF.

The CDR3 is CACQTLRGRNTEAFF. For the CDR3, the DNA is TGTGCCTGCCAAACCCTCAGGGGGCGAAACACTGAAGCTTTCTTT. The chain joins TRBV30 to TRBJ1-1; 8 bases match TRBD1. Per the germline V gene, CDR1 is GTSNPN and CDR2 is SVGIG (reference sequence). The CDR3 has 15 residues. J was trimmed by 2 bases and V by 6 bases; bases with no gene match: 11.